This T cell receptor beta chain was documented in a study of cytomegalovirus exposure and HLA in healthy donors. Comment on this clone: The target antigen is unknown.

Study results and caveats: Follow-up analysis later connected one missense variant in DCLRE1C with trimming of TCR beta V- and J-genes. It was reported that TCR beta sequences correctly inferred the HLA-A and HLA-B alleles for most subjects.

This CDR3 has 14 residues. CDR1 is SGHAT, CDR2 FQNNGV, per germline. V shed 6 bases, J shed 4 bases, and the junction held 8 bases outside the gene matches. The PCR used 60 Vbeta and 13 Jbeta primers. Method: immunoSEQ multiplex PCR; TCRdb's copy keeps in-frame clones and lacks some. The table lists approximately 120,000 clones, roughly four fifths of them singletons. Material for sequencing was PBMCs. The chain uses TRBV11-2 and TRBJ1-1; 7 nucleotides agree with TRBD1. The clonotype was recovered from a woman in her sixties or seventies in good health and CMV-seropositive. CDR3 sequence reads: CASSQHTGATEAFF. DNA for the CDR3: TGTGCCAGCAGTCAGCATACAGGGGCCACTGAAGCTTTCTTT.